This is a list of T cell receptor beta chains from one sample in a study of blood T cell repertoires in COVID-19. The table came from immunoSEQ multiplex PCR; TCRdb's copy has only in-frame clones and leaves some out. Among about 220,000 clones listed, 70% to 85% were seen once. The material sequenced was PBMCs or T cells enriched from blood (not recorded which). These receptor sequences come from a woman aged 60-75 years who had recovered from COVID-19. Both conserved end residues are part of each CDR3. The order of the fields is V gene, J gene, clone size, D gene, CDR3 DNA, CDR3 protein. A D gene is named only where the DNA matches it firmly. The listing skips clone size in some rows; elsewhere it reads once, few, many or a size class.

V gene: TRBV5-6; J gene: TRBJ2-4; clone size: NA; D gene: NA; CDR3 DNA: TGTGCCAGCACCGAAAAGGCGCTGCAGGGTGCCTGGGGAAACATTCAGTACTTC; CDR3 protein: CASTEKALQGAWGNIQYF
V gene: TRBV11-2; J gene: TRBJ2-1; clone size: NA; D gene: TRBD1; CDR3 DNA: TGTGCCAGCAGCCCCCAGGGGGCCTACAATGAGCAGTTCTTC; CDR3 protein: CASSPQGAYNEQFF
V gene: TRBV28; J gene: TRBJ1-4; clone size: NA; D gene: TRBD1; CDR3 DNA: TGTGCCAGCAGTTTATCCTTAGGACAGGGTAATGAAAAACTGTTTTTT; CDR3 protein: CASSLSLGQGNEKLFF
V gene: TRBV12-3/TRBV12-4; J gene: TRBJ2-2; clone size: NA; D gene: NA; CDR3 DNA: TGTGCCAGCAGTGAGCGGGTGCCTGGGGAGCTGTTTTTT; CDR3 protein: CASSERVPGELFF
V gene: TRBV10-3; J gene: TRBJ2-5; clone size: NA; D gene: TRBD2; CDR3 DNA: TGTGCCATCAGTGACCCCATAGCGGGAAAGAGTGAAGAGACCCAGTACTTC; CDR3 protein: CAISDPIAGKSEETQYF
V gene: TRBV4-2; J gene: TRBJ1-1; clone size: NA; D gene: NA; CDR3 DNA: TGTGCCAGCAGCCAAGTGTGGCAGGGGACGGGAACTGAAGCTTTCTTT; CDR3 protein: CASSQVWQGTGTEAFF
V gene: TRBV24-1; J gene: TRBJ2-5; clone size: NA; D gene: NA; CDR3 DNA: TGTGCCACCAGTGATGGCGGGACAGCCGAGACCCAGTACTTC; CDR3 protein: CATSDGGTAETQYF
V gene: TRBV10-1; J gene: TRBJ2-1; clone size: NA; D gene: TRBD1; CDR3 DNA: TGCGCCAGCAGTGACCCGGGCGGGACAGGTAATGAGCAGTTCTTC; CDR3 protein: CASSDPGGTGNEQFF
V gene: TRBV3-1/TRBV3-2; J gene: TRBJ1-1; clone size: NA; D gene: NA; CDR3 DNA: TGTGCCAGCAGCCAAGGTACAGGGACCACTGAAGCTTTCTTT; CDR3 protein: CASSQGTGTTEAFF
V gene: TRBV3-1/TRBV3-2; J gene: TRBJ2-3; clone size: NA; D gene: NA; CDR3 DNA: TGTGCCAGCAGCCAAGGTTCTAATAGGGTCCGGGACACAGATACGCAGTATTTT; CDR3 protein: CASSQGSNRVRDTDTQYF
V gene: TRBV11-1; J gene: TRBJ2-1; clone size: NA; D gene: TRBD2; CDR3 DNA: TGTGCCAGCAGCGGGAGGGGACTAGATTTCCGCAGTGAGCAGTTCTTC; CDR3 protein: CASSGRGLDFRSEQFF
V gene: TRBV5-8; J gene: TRBJ1-2; clone size: few; D gene: TRBD1; CDR3 DNA: TGTGCCAGCAGCCGCGACAGGGGGATCTATGGCTACACCTTC; CDR3 protein: CASSRDRGIYGYTF
V gene: TRBV7-8; J gene: TRBJ1-2; clone size: once; D gene: NA; CDR3 DNA: TGTGCCAGCAGCCCTTTGGACAGCCGTAACTATGGCTACACCTTC; CDR3 protein: CASSPLDSRNYGYTF
V gene: TRBV3-1/TRBV3-2; J gene: TRBJ1-4; clone size: few; D gene: TRBD1; CDR3 DNA: TGTGCCAGCAGCCAAGGGACAGGCAGTAATGAAAAACTGTTTTTT; CDR3 protein: CASSQGTGSNEKLFF
V gene: TRBV7-3; J gene: TRBJ1-2; clone size: few; D gene: NA; CDR3 DNA: TGTGCCAGCAGCTTACTATTTCCTGGCTACACCTTC; CDR3 protein: CASSLLFPGYTF
V gene: TRBV7-9; J gene: TRBJ1-4; clone size: NA; D gene: TRBD1; CDR3 DNA: TGTGCCAGCAGCGGTCAACAGGGGTACCGGGAAAAACTGTTTTTT; CDR3 protein: CASSGQQGYREKLFF
V gene: TRBV4-3; J gene: TRBJ1-5; clone size: once; D gene: NA; CDR3 DNA: TGCGCCAGCAGCTTAGTTTCTGGCAATCAGCCCCAGCATTTT; CDR3 protein: CASSLVSGNQPQHF
V gene: TRBV6-2/TRBV6-3; J gene: TRBJ2-3; clone size: once; D gene: NA; CDR3 DNA: TGTGCCAGCAGTTCAATCAGGGGATCTGGTACAGATACGCAGTATTTT; CDR3 protein: CASSSIRGSGTDTQYF
V gene: TRBV24-1; J gene: TRBJ2-1; clone size: NA; D gene: NA; CDR3 DNA: TGTGCCACCAGGGGGGAGGACTACAATGAGCAGTTCTTC; CDR3 protein: CATRGEDYNEQFF
V gene: TRBV29-1; J gene: TRBJ1-2; clone size: NA; D gene: NA; CDR3 DNA: TGCAGCGTTGAAGCCCCGACGGGGGGGCGGAAGGGCTACACCTTC; CDR3 protein: CSVEAPTGGRKGYTF
V gene: TRBV2; J gene: TRBJ2-2; clone size: once; D gene: NA; CDR3 DNA: TGTGCCAGCAGTGGTACGCGGGCTAACACCGGGGAGCTGTTTTTT; CDR3 protein: CASSGTRANTGELFF
V gene: TRBV5-6; J gene: TRBJ2-3; clone size: NA; D gene: NA; CDR3 DNA: TGTGCCAGCAGCACCCTGGGATCAGCGGAGATCACAGATACGCAGTATTTT; CDR3 protein: CASSTLGSAEITDTQYF
V gene: TRBV29-1; J gene: TRBJ2-7; clone size: once; D gene: NA; CDR3 DNA: TGCAGCGCTGTGACAGAAAAGGATAGCTCCTACGAGCAGTACTTC; CDR3 protein: CSAVTEKDSSYEQYF
V gene: TRBV2; J gene: TRBJ1-6; clone size: once; D gene: NA; CDR3 DNA: TGTGCCCTCAGGAGAGGGATTTCACCCCTCCACTTT; CDR3 protein: CALRRGISPLHF
V gene: TRBV18; J gene: TRBJ1-1; clone size: NA; D gene: TRBD1; CDR3 DNA: TGTGCCAGCTCACCCGTCGGAAGGACAGGGGATACTGAAGCTTTCTTT; CDR3 protein: CASSPVGRTGDTEAFF
V gene: TRBV19; J gene: TRBJ2-1; clone size: NA; D gene: NA; CDR3 DNA: TGTGCCAGTAGTATAGCTGGGAGTTCCTACAATGAGCAGTTCTTC; CDR3 protein: CASSIAGSSYNEQFF
V gene: TRBV5-4; J gene: TRBJ1-1; clone size: few; D gene: NA; CDR3 DNA: TGTGCCAGCAGCTCCAATAACGGTCCGGGGGAGGCTTTCTTT; CDR3 protein: CASSSNNGPGEAFF
V gene: TRBV4-1; J gene: TRBJ1-3; clone size: NA; D gene: NA; CDR3 DNA: TGCGCCAGCAGCCGGGCAGACACCCGGATCTCTGGAAACACCATATATTTT; CDR3 protein: CASSRADTRISGNTIYF
V gene: TRBV11-2; J gene: TRBJ2-5; clone size: NA; D gene: TRBD1; CDR3 DNA: TGTGCCAGCAGCCCATGGGACAGAAAAGACCAAGAGACCCAGTACTTC; CDR3 protein: CASSPWDRKDQETQYF
V gene: TRBV10-3; J gene: TRBJ1-6; clone size: NA; D gene: NA; CDR3 DNA: TGTGCCACCTCGGGCTCAGGAGGTTCACCCCTCCACTTT; CDR3 protein: CATSGSGGSPLHF
V gene: TRBV6-2/TRBV6-3; J gene: TRBJ2-1; clone size: NA; D gene: NA; CDR3 DNA: TGTGCCAGCAGTTACTCGCTAGGCAATGAGCAGTTCTTC; CDR3 protein: CASSYSLGNEQFF
V gene: TRBV4-3; J gene: TRBJ1-2; clone size: NA; D gene: NA; CDR3 DNA: TGCGCCAGCAGCCAAGAAACGGGTCGAAATAGCTATGGCTACACCTTC; CDR3 protein: CASSQETGRNSYGYTF
V gene: TRBV7-9; J gene: TRBJ2-2; clone size: NA; D gene: NA; CDR3 DNA: TGTGCCAGCAGCTCCGCAGGGAACACCGGGGAGCTGTTTTTT; CDR3 protein: CASSSAGNTGELFF
V gene: TRBV7-2; J gene: TRBJ2-3; clone size: NA; D gene: NA; CDR3 DNA: TGTGCCAGCAGCGCGCGCCTAGCCGGGAGAACAGATACGCAGTATTTT; CDR3 protein: CASSARLAGRTDTQYF
V gene: TRBV29-1; J gene: TRBJ2-1; clone size: NA; D gene: NA; CDR3 DNA: TGCAGCGTTGAGGCGGCAGTCTCTTCCTACAATGAGCAGTTCTTC; CDR3 protein: CSVEAAVSSYNEQFF
V gene: TRBV13; J gene: TRBJ1-3; clone size: NA; D gene: TRBD1; CDR3 DNA: TGTGCCAGCAGCTCGAGACAGGGGGCTGCGGGAAACACCATATATTTT; CDR3 protein: CASSSRQGAAGNTIYF
V gene: TRBV7-8; J gene: TRBJ1-1; clone size: once; D gene: TRBD1; CDR3 DNA: TGTGCCAGCAGGTCACAGGGGGCGGGTGAAGCTTTCTTT; CDR3 protein: CASRSQGAGEAFF
V gene: TRBV3-1/TRBV3-2; J gene: TRBJ2-5; clone size: NA; D gene: TRBD2; CDR3 DNA: TGTGCCAGCAGCCCTACTAGCGGGAGGTCAGAGACCCAGTACTTC; CDR3 protein: CASSPTSGRSETQYF
V gene: TRBV4-3; J gene: TRBJ1-1; clone size: NA; D gene: NA; CDR3 DNA: TGCGCCAGCAGCCAACCTGCCTTCAGGGGCAGGGGCACTGAAGCTTTCTTT; CDR3 protein: CASSQPAFRGRGTEAFF
V gene: TRBV5-1; J gene: TRBJ1-2; clone size: NA; D gene: NA; CDR3 DNA: TGCGCCAGCAGCCCTCGACAGAACTATGGCTACACCTTC; CDR3 protein: CASSPRQNYGYTF
V gene: TRBV7-8; J gene: TRBJ2-7; clone size: NA; D gene: NA; CDR3 DNA: TGTGCCAGCAGCTTAGCCTCCAGCTCCTACGAGCAGTACTTC; CDR3 protein: CASSLASSSYEQYF
V gene: TRBV6-6; J gene: TRBJ1-6; clone size: once; D gene: NA; CDR3 DNA: TGTGCCAGCATGGTCGGGAGCTCCTATAATTCACCCCTCCACTTT; CDR3 protein: CASMVGSSYNSPLHF
V gene: TRBV25-1; J gene: TRBJ1-1; clone size: NA; D gene: NA; CDR3 DNA: TGTGCCAGCAGAAGGAGGGAGAACACTGAAGCTTTCTTT; CDR3 protein: CASRRRENTEAFF
V gene: TRBV4-3; J gene: TRBJ2-4; clone size: NA; D gene: TRBD1; CDR3 DNA: TGCGCCAGCAGCCAAGATCACGTTGGGACAGTGTGGGTAAAAGCCAAAAACATTCAGTACTTC; CDR3 protein: CASSQDHVGTVWVKAKNIQYF
V gene: TRBV6-5; J gene: TRBJ2-5; clone size: NA; D gene: TRBD1; CDR3 DNA: TGTGCCAGCAGTTACTCGTTAGGGACAGACCAAGAGACCCAGTACTTC; CDR3 protein: CASSYSLGTDQETQYF
V gene: TRBV12-3/TRBV12-4; J gene: TRBJ1-6; clone size: once; D gene: NA; CDR3 DNA: TGTGCCAGCAGTTTGTTCCCTGATTCACCCCTCCACTTT; CDR3 protein: CASSLFPDSPLHF
V gene: TRBV7-2; J gene: TRBJ1-2; clone size: NA; D gene: TRBD1; CDR3 DNA: TGTGCCAGCAGCCCCGGGACAGGGGGCGCCCTCTATGGCTACACCTTC; CDR3 protein: CASSPGTGGALYGYTF
V gene: TRBV6-5; J gene: TRBJ1-1; clone size: NA; D gene: TRBD1; CDR3 DNA: TGTGCCAGCAGCCCCTCAGGGGGTAGGACTGAAGCTTTCTTT; CDR3 protein: CASSPSGGRTEAFF
V gene: TRBV13; J gene: TRBJ1-1; clone size: few; D gene: NA; CDR3 DNA: TGTGCCAGCAGCTCCCGTATGAACACTGAAGCTTTCTTT; CDR3 protein: CASSSRMNTEAFF
V gene: TRBV28; J gene: TRBJ1-2; clone size: NA; D gene: NA; CDR3 DNA: TGTGCAGCCACGGGGTCAACAATCTATGGCTACACCTTC; CDR3 protein: CAATGSTIYGYTF
V gene: TRBV18; J gene: TRBJ1-1; clone size: NA; D gene: NA; CDR3 DNA: TGTGCCAGCTCACCGTTCGGGGGGGTGAACACTGAAGCTTTCTTT; CDR3 protein: CASSPFGGVNTEAFF
V gene: TRBV11-2; J gene: TRBJ1-5; clone size: NA; D gene: NA; CDR3 DNA: TGTGCCAGCAGCTTAGTAGAGAATCAGCCCCAGCATTTT; CDR3 protein: CASSLVENQPQHF
V gene: TRBV10-3; J gene: TRBJ1-3; clone size: NA; D gene: TRBD1; CDR3 DNA: TGTGCCATCAGGACGACAGGGGGCCTTTTCGGAAACACCATATATTTT; CDR3 protein: CAIRTTGGLFGNTIYF
V gene: TRBV4-2; J gene: TRBJ1-3; clone size: NA; D gene: NA; CDR3 DNA: TGTGCCAGCAGCCAAGACAGACTCTCTGGAAACACCATATATTTT; CDR3 protein: CASSQDRLSGNTIYF
V gene: TRBV2; J gene: TRBJ2-7; clone size: once; D gene: NA; CDR3 DNA: TGTGCCAGCAGGGAGAGGAGCTACGAGCAGTACTTC; CDR3 protein: CASRERSYEQYF
V gene: TRBV2; J gene: TRBJ2-7; clone size: NA; D gene: NA; CDR3 DNA: TGTGCCAGCAGTGACCAGGGGCAGTCCTACGAGCAGTACTTC; CDR3 protein: CASSDQGQSYEQYF
V gene: TRBV7-9; J gene: TRBJ1-6; clone size: NA; D gene: NA; CDR3 DNA: TGTGCCAGCACCACGCAGGGATTTGGTTCACCCCTCCACTTT; CDR3 protein: CASTTQGFGSPLHF
V gene: TRBV7-9; J gene: TRBJ2-6; clone size: NA; D gene: TRBD1; CDR3 DNA: TGTGCCAGCAGCGTGGGACAGGGGCCTGGGGCCAACGTCCTGACTTTC; CDR3 protein: CASSVGQGPGANVLTF
V gene: TRBV2; J gene: TRBJ1-4; clone size: few; D gene: TRBD1; CDR3 DNA: TGTGCCAGCAGTGAAGGGGACAGGAGTGCAACTAATGAAAAACTGTTTTTT; CDR3 protein: CASSEGDRSATNEKLFF